This TCR beta chain was sequenced for a study of blood T cell repertoires in COVID-19. The table came from immunoSEQ multiplex PCR; TCRdb's copy has only in-frame clones and leaves some out. The data show about 300,000 clones, about nine tenths seen once. Material: peripheral blood. This receptor was obtained from a woman between 50 and 59 years old with COVID-19, enrolled during active disease.

This chain's CDR3 is CASSVQLAGAGELFF. CDR3 DNA: TGTGCCAGCAGCGTACAACTAGCGGGAGCCGGGGAGCTGTTTTTT. The genes are TRBV9 and TRBJ2-2; 11 bases map to TRBD2. The CDR3 is 15 amino acids. Trimming at V came to 1 base and at J to 6 bases, leaving 2 bases not matched to a gene. Germline CDR1 reads SGDLS; CDR2 reads YYNGEE.